The source of this T cell receptor beta chain is a study of response to subunit inactivated influenza vaccine. Study observations and caveats: Each seasonal influenza vaccination, the authors suggested, recruits few new T cells.

A note on this clonotype: Its target is unknown.

Trimming cost V 1 base and J 4 bases, with 15 bases left between them. There are 16 residues in the CDR3. TCRdb used MiXCR to reprocess the RT-PCR reads, holding one entry per CDR3 protein. The table records a few hundred thousand distinct CDR3 sequences, around a fifth of them present only once. The V call is TRBV12-3 or TRBV12-4, the J call TRBJ2-3; possibly TRBD1 for D (5 bases). Material: PBMCs from blood, obtained about 20 months after vaccination. This receptor was identified in a man aged 50 to 69 who received an inactivated influenza vaccine. The CDR3 DNA reads TGTGCCAGCAGTTTAGGGCAGGGAATAGTTGCAGATACGCAGTATTTT. This encodes CASSLGQGIVADTQYF.